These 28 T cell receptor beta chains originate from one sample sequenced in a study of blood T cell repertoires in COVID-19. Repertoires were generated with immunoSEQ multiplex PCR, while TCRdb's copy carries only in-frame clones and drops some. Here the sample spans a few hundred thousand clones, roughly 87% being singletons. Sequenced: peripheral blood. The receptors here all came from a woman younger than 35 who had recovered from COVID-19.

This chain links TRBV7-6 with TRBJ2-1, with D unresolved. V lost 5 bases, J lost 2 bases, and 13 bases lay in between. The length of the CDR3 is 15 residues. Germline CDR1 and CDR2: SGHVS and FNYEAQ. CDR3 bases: TGTGCCAGCAGCCCTTCAGGCAAGCCCTACAATGAGCAGTTCTTC. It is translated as CASSPSGKPYNEQFF.

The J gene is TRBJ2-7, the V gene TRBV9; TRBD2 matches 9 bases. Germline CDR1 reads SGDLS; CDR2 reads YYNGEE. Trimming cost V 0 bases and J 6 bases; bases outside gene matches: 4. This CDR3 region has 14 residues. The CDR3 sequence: CASSVGAGGREQYF. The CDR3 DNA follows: TGTGCCAGCAGCGTAGGGGCGGGAGGGCGCGAGCAGTACTTC. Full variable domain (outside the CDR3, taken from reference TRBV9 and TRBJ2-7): DSGVTQTPKHLITATGQRVTLRCSPRSGDLSVYWYQQSLDQGLQFLIQYYNGEERAKGNILERFSAQQFPDLHSELNLSSLELGDSALYFCASSVGAGGREQYFGPGTRLTVT.

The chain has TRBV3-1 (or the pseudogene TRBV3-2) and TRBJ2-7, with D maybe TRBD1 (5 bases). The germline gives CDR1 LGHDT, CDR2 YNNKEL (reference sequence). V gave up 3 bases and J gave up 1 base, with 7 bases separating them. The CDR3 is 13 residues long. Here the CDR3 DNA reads TGTGCCAGCAGCCAGGGGCAATCCTACGAGCAGTACTTC. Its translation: CASSQGQSYEQYF.

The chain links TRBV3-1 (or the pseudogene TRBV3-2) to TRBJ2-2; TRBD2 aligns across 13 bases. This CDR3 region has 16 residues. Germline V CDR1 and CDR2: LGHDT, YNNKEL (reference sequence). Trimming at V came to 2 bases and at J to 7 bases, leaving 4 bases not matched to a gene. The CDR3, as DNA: TGTGCCAGCAGCCAAAGACTAGCGGGAGGTCACGGGGAGCTGTTTTTT. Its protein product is CASSQRLAGGHGELFF.

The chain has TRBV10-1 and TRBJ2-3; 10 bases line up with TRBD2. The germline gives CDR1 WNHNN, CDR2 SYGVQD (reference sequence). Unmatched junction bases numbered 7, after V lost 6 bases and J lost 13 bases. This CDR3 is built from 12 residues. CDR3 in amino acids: CASSRTSGSKYF. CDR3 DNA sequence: TGCGCCAGCAGCAGGACTAGCGGCAGTAAGTATTTT.

CDR3 amino acids: CASSQVSRLAGGPSSYNEQFF. The CDR3 DNA reads TGCGCCAGCAGCCAAGTGTCTCGGCTAGCGGGAGGACCGAGCTCCTACAATGAGCAGTTCTTC. The chain combines TRBV4-1 with TRBJ2-1; TRBD2 agrees at 11 bases. Trimming at V came to 1 base and at J to 0 bases, leaving 14 bases not matched to a gene. CDR1 and CDR2 (germline): MGHRA, YSYEKL. This CDR3 comprises 21 residues.

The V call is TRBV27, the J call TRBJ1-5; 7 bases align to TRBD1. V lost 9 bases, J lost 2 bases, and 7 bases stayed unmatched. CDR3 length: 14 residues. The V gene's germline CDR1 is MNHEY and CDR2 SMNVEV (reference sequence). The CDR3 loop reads CASSGGRGNQPQHF. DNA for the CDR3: TGTGCCAGTTCAGGGGGTCGGGGCAATCAGCCCCAGCATTTT.

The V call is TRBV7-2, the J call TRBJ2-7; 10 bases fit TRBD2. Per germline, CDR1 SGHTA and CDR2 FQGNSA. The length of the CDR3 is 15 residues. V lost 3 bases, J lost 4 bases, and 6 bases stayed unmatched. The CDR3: CASSFSASGSYEQYF. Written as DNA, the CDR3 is TGTGCCAGCAGCTTTTCGGCTAGCGGGAGTTACGAGCAGTACTTC.

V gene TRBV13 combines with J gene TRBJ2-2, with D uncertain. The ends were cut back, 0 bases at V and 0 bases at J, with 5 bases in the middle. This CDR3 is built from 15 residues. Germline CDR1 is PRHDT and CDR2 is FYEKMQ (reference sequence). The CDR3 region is CASSLGATNTGELFF. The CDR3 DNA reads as TGTGCCAGCAGCTTAGGAGCCACGAACACCGGGGAGCTGTTTTTT.

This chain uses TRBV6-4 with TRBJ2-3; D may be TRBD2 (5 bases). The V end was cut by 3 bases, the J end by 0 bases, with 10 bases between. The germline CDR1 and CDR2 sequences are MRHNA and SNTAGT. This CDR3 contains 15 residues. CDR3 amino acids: CASSEDSISTDTQYF. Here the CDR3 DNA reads TGTGCCAGCAGTGAGGACTCCATTAGCACAGATACGCAGTATTTT.

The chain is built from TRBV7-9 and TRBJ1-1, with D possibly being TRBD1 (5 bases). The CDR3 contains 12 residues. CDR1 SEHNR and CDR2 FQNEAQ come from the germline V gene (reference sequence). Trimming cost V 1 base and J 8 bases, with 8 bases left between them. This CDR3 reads CASSLVQAEAFF. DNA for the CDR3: TGTGCCAGCAGCTTAGTACAGGCCGAAGCTTTCTTT.

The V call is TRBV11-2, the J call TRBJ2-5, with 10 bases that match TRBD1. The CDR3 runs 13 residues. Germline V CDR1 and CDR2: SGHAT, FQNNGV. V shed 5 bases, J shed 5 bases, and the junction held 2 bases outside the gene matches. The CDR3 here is CASSGQGGETQYF. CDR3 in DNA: TGTGCCAGCAGCGGACAGGGGGGGGAGACCCAGTACTTC. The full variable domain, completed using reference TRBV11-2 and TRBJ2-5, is EAGVAQSPRYKIIEKRQSVAFWCNPISGHATLYWYQQILGQGPKLLIQFQNNGVVDDSQLPKDRFSAERLKGVDSTLKIQPAKLEDSAVYLCASSGQGGETQYFGPGTRLLVL.

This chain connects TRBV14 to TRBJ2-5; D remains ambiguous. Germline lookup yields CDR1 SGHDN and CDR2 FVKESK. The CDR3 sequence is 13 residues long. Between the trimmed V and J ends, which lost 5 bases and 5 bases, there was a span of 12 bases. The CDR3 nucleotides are TGTGCCAGCAGCGAAGCTAGAAGGGAGACCCAGTACTTC. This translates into CASSEARRETQYF.

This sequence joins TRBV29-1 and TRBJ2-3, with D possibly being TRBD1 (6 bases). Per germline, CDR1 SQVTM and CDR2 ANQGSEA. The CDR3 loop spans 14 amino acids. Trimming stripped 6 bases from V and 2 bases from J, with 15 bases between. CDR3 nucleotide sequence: TGCAGCGTCGCTTGGACAGCCAACACAGATACGCAGTATTTT. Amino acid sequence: CSVAWTANTDTQYF.

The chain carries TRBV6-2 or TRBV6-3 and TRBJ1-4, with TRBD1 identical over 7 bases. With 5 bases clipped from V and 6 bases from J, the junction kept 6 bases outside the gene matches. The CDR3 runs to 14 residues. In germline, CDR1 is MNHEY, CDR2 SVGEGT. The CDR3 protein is CASSATGQHEKLFF. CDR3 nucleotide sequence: TGTGCCAGCAGTGCGACAGGGCAACATGAAAAACTGTTTTTT.

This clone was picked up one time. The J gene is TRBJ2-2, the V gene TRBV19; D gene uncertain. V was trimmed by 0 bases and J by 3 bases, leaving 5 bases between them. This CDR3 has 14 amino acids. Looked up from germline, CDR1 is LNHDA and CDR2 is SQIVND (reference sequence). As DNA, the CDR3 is TGTGCCAGTAGTATAGATCATGACACCGGGGAGCTGTTTTTT. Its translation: CASSIDHDTGELFF.

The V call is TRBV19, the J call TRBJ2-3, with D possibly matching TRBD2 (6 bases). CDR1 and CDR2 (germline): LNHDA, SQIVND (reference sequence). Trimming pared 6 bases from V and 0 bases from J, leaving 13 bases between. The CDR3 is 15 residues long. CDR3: CASRISGTSTDTQYF. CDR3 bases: TGTGCCAGTAGGATTAGCGGAACTAGCACAGATACGCAGTATTTT.

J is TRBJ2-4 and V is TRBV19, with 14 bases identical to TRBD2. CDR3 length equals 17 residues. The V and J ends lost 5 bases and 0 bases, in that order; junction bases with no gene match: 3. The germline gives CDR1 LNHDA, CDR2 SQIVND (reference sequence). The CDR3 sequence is CASSEGLAGVAKNIQYF. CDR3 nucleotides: TGTGCCAGTAGTGAGGGACTAGCGGGAGTAGCCAAAAACATTCAGTACTTC.

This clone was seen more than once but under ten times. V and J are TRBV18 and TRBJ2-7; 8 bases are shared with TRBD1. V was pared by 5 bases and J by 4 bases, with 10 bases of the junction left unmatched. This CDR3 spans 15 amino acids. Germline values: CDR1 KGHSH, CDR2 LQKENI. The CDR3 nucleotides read TGTGCCAGCTCATATGGACAGGGCTATGTGTACGAGCAGTACTTC. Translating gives CASSYGQGYVYEQYF.

The CDR3 here is CASSQVLTGENTGELFF. CDR3 nucleotides: TGCGCCAGCAGCCAAGTACTAACAGGGGAGAACACCGGGGAGCTGTTTTTT. V gene TRBV4-1 combines with J gene TRBJ2-2; 7 nucleotides align to TRBD1. The V gene's germline CDR1 is MGHRA and CDR2 YSYEKL. V lost 1 base and J lost 1; bases outside the gene matches: 6. The CDR3 contains 17 residues.

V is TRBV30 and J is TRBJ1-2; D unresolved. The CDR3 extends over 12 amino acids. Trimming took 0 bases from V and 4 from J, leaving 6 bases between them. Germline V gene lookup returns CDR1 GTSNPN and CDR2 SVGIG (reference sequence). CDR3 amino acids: CAWSVVGYGYTF. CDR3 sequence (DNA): TGTGCCTGGAGTGTAGTCGGCTATGGCTACACCTTC.

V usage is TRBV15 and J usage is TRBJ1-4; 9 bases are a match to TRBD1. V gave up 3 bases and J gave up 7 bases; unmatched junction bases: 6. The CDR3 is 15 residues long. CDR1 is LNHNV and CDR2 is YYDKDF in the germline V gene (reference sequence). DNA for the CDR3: TGTGCCACCAGCAGGGGGGACAGGGTTCGTGAAAAACTGTTTTTT. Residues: CATSRGDRVREKLFF.

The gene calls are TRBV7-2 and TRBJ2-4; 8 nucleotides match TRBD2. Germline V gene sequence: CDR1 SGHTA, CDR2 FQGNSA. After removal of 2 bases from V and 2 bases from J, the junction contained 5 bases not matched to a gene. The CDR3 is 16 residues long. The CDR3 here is CASSLMAGGSKNIQYF. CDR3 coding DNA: TGTGCCAGCAGCTTAATGGCGGGGGGTTCCAAAAACATTCAGTACTTC.

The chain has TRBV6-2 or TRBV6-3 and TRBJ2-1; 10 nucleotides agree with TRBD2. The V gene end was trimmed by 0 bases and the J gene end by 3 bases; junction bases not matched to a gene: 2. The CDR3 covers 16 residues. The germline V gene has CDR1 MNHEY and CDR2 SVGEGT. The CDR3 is CASSYSTSGYYNEQFF. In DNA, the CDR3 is TGTGCCAGCAGTTACTCGACTAGCGGGTACTACAATGAGCAGTTCTTC.

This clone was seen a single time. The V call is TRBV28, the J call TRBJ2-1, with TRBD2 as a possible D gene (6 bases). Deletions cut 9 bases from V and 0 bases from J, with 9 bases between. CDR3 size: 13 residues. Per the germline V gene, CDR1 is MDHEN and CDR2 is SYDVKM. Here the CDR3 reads CARGGSSYNEQFF. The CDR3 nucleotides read TGTGCCAGGGGGGGTAGCTCCTACAATGAGCAGTTCTTC. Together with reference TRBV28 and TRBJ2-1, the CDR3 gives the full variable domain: DVKVTQSSRYLVKRTGEKVFLECVQDMDHENMFWYRQDPGLGLRLIYFSYDVKMKEKGDIPEGYSVSREKKERFSLILESASTNQTSMYLCARGGSSYNEQFFGPGTRLTVL.

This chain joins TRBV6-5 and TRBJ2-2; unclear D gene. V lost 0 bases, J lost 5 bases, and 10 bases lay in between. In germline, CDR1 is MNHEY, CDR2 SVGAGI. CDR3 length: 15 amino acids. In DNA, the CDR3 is TGTGCCAGCAGTTACTCGTTCTCGAGGACCGGGGAGCTGTTTTTT. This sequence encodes CASSYSFSRTGELFF.

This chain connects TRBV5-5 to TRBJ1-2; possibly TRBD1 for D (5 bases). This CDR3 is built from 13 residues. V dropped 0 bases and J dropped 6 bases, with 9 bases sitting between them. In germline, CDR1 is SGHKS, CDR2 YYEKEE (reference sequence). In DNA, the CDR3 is TGTGCCAGCAGCTTGGGGGGCAGAGATGGCTACACCTTC. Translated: CASSLGGRDGYTF.

Here the CDR3 DNA reads TGTGCCAGCAGTTTGTATGCGGGAGCGAGCACAGATACGCAGTATTTT. As protein: CASSLYAGASTDTQYF. V and J are TRBV28 and TRBJ2-3; 7 positions match TRBD2. Germline V gives CDR1 MDHEN, CDR2 SYDVKM. This CDR3 is built from 16 residues. J was trimmed by 0 bases and V by 3 bases; bases with no gene match: 6.